This TCR beta chain was captured in a study of shared clonotypes between healthy human individuals. The CDR3 contains 18 residues. The V end lost 3 bases, the J end lost 0 bases, and 18 bases lay between the germline ends. Per germline, CDR1 KGHSH and CDR2 LQKENI. General observations from the study: Clonotypes which were not shared had lower generation probabilities than clonotypes that all four donors shared. Blood alone was sampled, and tissue repertoires likely differ. Memory subsets generally showed lower estimated richness than naive subsets.

The protocol was immunoSEQ multiplex PCR, while the TCRdb copy is restricted to in-frame clones and leaves out a portion. The table shows over 1.5 million clones, with under 99% occurring only once. For this clone: The antigen remains undetermined.

The source is a man between 25 and 39 years old in good health. This chain uses TRBV18 with TRBJ1-3; D is unclear. The material sequenced was naive CD4+ T cells sorted from blood. Subset noted: CD45RA+ positively selected. As DNA, the CDR3 is TGTGCCAGCTCACCCACTTCGGACCTCTTTCGCTCTGGAAACACCATATATTTT. Translation gives CASSPTSDLFRSGNTIYF.